This TCR beta chain was captured in a study of blood T cell repertoires in COVID-19. The overall study: PBMCs, B-cell-depleted T cells, or T cells were the source of the cDNA or gDNA that made up the material.

The germline gives CDR1 SNHLY, CDR2 FYNNEI. This CDR3 is 17 amino acids long. The ends were cut back, 1 base at V and 1 base at J, with 16 bases in the middle. Using immunoSEQ multiplex PCR, the repertoire was profiled, and TCRdb retains in-frame clones only, with some absent. The repertoire holds approximately 190,000 clones, with roughly four fifths as singletons. This TCR was sampled from a woman aged 40-49 years with acute or convalescent COVID-19. The chain is built from TRBV2 and TRBJ2-5; weak D call: TRBD2 (6 bases). Material: peripheral blood. The DNA of the CDR3 is TGTGCCAGCAGTGAAGAAGTTAGCGGAGTGTTCCAAGAGACCCAGTACTTC. Amino acid sequence: CASSEEVSGVFQETQYF.